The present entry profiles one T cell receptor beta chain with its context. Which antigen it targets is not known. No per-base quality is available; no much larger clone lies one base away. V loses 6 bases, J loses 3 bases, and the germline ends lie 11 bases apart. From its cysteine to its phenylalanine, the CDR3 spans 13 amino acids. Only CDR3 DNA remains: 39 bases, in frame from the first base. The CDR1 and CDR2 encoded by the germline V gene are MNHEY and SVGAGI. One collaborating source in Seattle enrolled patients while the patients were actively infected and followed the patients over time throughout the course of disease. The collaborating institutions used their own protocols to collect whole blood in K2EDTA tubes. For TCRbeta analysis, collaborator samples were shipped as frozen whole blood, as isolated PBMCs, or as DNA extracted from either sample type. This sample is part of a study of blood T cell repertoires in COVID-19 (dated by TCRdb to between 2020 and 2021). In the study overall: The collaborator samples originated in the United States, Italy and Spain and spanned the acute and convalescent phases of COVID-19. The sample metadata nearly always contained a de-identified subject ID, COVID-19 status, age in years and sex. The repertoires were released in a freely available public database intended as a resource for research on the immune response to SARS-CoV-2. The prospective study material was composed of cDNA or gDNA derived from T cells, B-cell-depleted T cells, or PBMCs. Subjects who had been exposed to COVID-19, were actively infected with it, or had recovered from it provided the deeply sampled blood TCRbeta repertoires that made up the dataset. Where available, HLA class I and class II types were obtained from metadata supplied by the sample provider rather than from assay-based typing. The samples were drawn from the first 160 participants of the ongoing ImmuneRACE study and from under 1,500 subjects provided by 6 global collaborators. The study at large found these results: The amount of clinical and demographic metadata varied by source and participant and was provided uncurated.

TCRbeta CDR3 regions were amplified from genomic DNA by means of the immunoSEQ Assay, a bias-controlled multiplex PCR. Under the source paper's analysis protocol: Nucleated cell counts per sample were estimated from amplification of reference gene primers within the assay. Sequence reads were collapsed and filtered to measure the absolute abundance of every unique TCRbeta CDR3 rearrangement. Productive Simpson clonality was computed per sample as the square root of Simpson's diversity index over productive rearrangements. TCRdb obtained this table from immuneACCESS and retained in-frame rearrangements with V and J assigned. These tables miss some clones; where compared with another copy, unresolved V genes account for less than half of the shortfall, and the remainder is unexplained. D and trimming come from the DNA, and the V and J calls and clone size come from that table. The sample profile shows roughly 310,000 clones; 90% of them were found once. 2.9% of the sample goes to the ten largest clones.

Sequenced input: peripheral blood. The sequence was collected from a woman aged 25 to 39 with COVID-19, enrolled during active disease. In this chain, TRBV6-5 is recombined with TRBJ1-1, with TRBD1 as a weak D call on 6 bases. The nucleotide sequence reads TGTGCCAGCAGCCTAGGACAGCACACTGAAGCTTTCTTT. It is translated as CASSLGQHTEAFF.